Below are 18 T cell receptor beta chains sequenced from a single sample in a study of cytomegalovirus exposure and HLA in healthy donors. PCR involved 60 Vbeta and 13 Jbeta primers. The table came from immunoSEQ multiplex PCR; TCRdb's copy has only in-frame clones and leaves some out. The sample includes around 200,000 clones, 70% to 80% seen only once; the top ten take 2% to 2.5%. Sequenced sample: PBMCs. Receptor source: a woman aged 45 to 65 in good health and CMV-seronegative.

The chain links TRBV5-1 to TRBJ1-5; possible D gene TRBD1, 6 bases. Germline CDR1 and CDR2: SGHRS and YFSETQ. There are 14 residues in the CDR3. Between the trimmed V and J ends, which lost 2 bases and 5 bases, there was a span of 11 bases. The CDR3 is CASSLGDTDQPQHF. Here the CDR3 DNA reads TGCGCCAGCAGCTTAGGGGACACAGATCAGCCCCAGCATTTT.

The CDR3 here is CASSIGPGLADTQYF. The CDR3 DNA is TGTGCCAGTAGTATTGGGCCGGGACTAGCAGATACGCAGTATTTT. The gene calls are TRBV19 and TRBJ2-3, with 8 positions matching TRBD2. Germline V gives CDR1 LNHDA, CDR2 SQIVND (reference sequence). The CDR3 runs to 15 residues. The junction had 6 bases not matched to a gene; V was cut back by 3 bases and J by 4 bases. The full variable domain, rest sourced from reference TRBV19 and TRBJ2-3, is DGGITQSPKYLFRKEGQNVTLSCEQNLNHDAMYWYRQDPGQGLRLIYYSQIVNDFQKGDIAEGYSVSREKKESFPLTVTSAQKNPTAFYLCASSIGPGLADTQYFGPGTRLTVL.

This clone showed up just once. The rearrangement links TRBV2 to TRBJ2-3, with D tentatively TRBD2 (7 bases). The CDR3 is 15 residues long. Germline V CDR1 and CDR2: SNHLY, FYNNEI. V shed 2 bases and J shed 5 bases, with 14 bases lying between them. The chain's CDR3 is CASSERGASGDTQYF. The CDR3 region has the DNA TGTGCCAGCAGTGAAAGGGGGGCTAGCGGAGATACGCAGTATTTT.

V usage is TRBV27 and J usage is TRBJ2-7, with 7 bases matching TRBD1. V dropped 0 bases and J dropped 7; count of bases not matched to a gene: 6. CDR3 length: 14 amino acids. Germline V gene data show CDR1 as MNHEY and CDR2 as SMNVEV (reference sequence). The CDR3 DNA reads TGTGCCAGCAGTTTATCTATGGCAGGGGGAGAGCAGTACTTC. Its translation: CASSLSMAGGEQYF.

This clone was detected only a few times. The DNA of the CDR3 is TGTGCCTGGAGTTCCAGGGGAAACTATGGCTACACCTTC. Translating it yields CAWSSRGNYGYTF. J is TRBJ1-2 and V is TRBV30; D possibly corresponds to TRBD1 (6 bases). V lost 2 bases, J lost 2 bases, and 9 bases lay in between. The CDR3 has 13 residues. Germline V gene sequence: CDR1 GTSNPN, CDR2 SVGIG (reference sequence).

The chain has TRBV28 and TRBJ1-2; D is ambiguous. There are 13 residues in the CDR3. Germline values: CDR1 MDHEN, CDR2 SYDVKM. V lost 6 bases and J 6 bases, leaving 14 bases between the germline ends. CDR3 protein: CASSLDGADGYTF. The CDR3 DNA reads TGTGCCAGCAGCCTAGATGGCGCGGATGGCTACACCTTC.

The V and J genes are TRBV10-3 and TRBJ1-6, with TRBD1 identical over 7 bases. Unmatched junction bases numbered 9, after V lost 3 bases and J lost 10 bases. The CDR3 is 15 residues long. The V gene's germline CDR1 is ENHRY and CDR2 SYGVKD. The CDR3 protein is CAISDEGAGWSPLHF. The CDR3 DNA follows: TGTGCCATCAGTGATGAGGGGGCGGGTTGGTCACCCCTCCACTTT.

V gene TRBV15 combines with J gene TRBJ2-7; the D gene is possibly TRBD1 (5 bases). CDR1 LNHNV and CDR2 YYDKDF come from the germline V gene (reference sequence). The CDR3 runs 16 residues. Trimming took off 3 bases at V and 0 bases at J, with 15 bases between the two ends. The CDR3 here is CATSRRLFGASYEQYF. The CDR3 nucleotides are TGTGCCACCAGCAGGCGTTTATTTGGGGCCTCCTACGAGCAGTACTTC. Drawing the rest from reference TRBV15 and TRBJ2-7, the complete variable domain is DAMVIQNPRYQVTQFGKPVTLSCSQTLNHNVMYWYQQKSSQAPKLLFHYYDKDFNNEADTPDNFQSRRPNTSFCFLDIRSPGLGDTAMYLCATSRRLFGASYEQYFGPGTRLTVT.

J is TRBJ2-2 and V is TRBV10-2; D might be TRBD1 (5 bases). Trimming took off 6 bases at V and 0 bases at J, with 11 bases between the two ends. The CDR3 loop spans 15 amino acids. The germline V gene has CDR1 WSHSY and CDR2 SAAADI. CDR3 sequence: CASRVMTANTGELFF. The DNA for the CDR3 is TGCGCCAGCAGAGTGATGACAGCGAACACCGGGGAGCTGTTTTTT.

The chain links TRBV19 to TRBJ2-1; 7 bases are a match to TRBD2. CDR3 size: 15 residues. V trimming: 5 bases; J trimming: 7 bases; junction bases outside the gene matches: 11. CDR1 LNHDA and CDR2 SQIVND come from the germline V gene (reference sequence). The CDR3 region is CASSVTAGVGNEQFF. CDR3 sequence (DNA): TGTGCCAGTAGTGTGACGGCGGGAGTGGGTAATGAGCAGTTCTTC.

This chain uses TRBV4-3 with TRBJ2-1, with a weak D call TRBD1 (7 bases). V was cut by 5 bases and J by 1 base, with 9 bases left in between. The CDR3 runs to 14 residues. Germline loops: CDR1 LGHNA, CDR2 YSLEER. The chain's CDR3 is CASSAGQSYNEQFF. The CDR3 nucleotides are TGCGCCAGCAGCGCGGGACAGTCCTACAATGAGCAGTTCTTC.

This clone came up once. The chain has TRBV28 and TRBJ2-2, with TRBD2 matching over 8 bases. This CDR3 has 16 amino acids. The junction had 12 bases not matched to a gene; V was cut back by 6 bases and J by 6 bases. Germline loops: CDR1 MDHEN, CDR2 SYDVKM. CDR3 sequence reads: CASSQPGLVGSGELFF. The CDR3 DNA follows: TGTGCCAGCAGCCAGCCGGGACTAGTGGGGTCCGGGGAGCTGTTTTTT. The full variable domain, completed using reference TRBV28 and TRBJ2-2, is DVKVTQSSRYLVKRTGEKVFLECVQDMDHENMFWYRQDPGLGLRLIYFSYDVKMKEKGDIPEGYSVSREKKERFSLILESASTNQTSMYLCASSQPGLVGSGELFFGEGSRLTVL.

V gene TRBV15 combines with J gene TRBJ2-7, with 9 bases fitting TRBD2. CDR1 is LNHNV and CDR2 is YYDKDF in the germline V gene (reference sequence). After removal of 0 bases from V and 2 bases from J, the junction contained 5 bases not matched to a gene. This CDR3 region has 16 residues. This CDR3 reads CATSRDGASGAYEQYF. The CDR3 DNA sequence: TGTGCCACCAGCAGAGATGGGGCTAGCGGGGCCTACGAGCAGTACTTC.

The CDR3 DNA reads TGCAGCGTTGCCCTTGGGACAGTAAAAGAGACCCAGTACTTC. It encodes CSVALGTVKETQYF. The rearrangement uses TRBV29-1 and TRBJ2-5, with TRBD1 identical over 7 bases. V gave up 4 bases and J gave up 3 bases; unmatched junction bases: 8. This CDR3 spans 14 amino acids. Germline CDR1 SQVTM, CDR2 ANQGSEA.

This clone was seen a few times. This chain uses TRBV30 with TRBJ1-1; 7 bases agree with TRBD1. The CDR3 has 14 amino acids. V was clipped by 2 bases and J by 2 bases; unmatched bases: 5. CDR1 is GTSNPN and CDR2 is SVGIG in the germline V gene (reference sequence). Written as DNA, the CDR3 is TGTGCCTGGAGTCCCGGACAGGTAAACACTGAAGCTTTCTTT. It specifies CAWSPGQVNTEAFF.

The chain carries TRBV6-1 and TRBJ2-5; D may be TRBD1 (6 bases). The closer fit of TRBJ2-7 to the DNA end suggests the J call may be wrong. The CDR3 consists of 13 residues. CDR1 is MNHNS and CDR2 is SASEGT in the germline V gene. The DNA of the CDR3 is TGTGCCAGCAGTGAGAAACAGGGATACGAGCAGTACTTC. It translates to CASSEKQGYEQYF.

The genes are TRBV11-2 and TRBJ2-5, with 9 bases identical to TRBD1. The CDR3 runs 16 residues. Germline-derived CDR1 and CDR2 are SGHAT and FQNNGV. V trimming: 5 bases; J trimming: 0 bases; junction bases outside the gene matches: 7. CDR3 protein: CASSQHRDRDQETQYF. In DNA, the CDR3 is TGTGCCAGCAGCCAGCACCGGGACAGGGACCAAGAGACCCAGTACTTC.

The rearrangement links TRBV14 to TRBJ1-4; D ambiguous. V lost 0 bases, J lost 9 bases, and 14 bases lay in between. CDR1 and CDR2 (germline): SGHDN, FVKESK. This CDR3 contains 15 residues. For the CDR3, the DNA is TGTGCCAGCAGCCAAGAAAGTAGGGAGCCCAAAAAACTGTTTTTT. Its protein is CASSQESREPKKLFF.